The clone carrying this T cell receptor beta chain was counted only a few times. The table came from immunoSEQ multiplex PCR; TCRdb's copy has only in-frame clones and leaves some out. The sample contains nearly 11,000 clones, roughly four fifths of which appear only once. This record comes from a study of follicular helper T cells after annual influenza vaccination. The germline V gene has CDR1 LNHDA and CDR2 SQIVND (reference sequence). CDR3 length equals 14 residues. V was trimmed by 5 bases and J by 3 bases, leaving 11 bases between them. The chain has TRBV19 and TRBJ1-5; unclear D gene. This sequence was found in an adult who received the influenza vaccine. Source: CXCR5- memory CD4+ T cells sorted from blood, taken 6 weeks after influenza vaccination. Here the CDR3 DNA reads TGTGCCAGTAGTGCCACCGGGTACAATCAGCCCCAGCATTTT. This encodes CASSATGYNQPQHF.